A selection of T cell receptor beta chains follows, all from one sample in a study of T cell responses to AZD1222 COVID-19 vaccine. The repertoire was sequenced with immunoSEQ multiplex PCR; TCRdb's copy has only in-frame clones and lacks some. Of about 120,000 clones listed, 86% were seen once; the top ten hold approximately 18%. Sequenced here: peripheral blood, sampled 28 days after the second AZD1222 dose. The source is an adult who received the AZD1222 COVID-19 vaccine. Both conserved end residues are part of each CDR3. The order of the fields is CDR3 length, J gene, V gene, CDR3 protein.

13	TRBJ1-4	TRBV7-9	CASRGYSNEKLFF
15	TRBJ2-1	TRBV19	CASRDGPGSYNEQFF
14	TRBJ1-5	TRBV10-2	CASSADRGHQPQHF
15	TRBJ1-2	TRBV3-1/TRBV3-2	CASSRVDRERYGYTF
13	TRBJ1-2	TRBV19	CASSMNTLSGYTF
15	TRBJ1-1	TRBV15	CATSLFGTANTEAFF
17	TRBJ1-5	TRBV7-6	CASSLASGRWSNQPQHF
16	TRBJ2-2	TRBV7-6	CASSLVGGANTGELFF
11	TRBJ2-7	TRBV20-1	CSLAGEYEQYF
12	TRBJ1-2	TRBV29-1	CKAGSLNKGYTF
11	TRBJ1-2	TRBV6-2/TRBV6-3	CASSYGYGYTF
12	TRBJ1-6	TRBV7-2	CASNGSNSPLHF
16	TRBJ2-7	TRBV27	CASSLSSQGVAYEQYF
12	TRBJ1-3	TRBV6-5	CASRNSGNTIYF
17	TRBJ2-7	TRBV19	CASSPLRSGGASYEQYF
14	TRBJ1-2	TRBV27	CASNLRGRNYGYTF
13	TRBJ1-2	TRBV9	CASSGGRNYGYTF
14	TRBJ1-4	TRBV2	CASARRFTNEKLFF
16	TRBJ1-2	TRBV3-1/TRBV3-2	CASSQARTMVGYGYTF
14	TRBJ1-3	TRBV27	CASSHRFSGNTIYF
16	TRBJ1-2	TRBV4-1	CASSQDITGFLAGYTF
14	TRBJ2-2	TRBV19	CASSIQANTGELFF
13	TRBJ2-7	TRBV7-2	CASSFTDSYEQYF
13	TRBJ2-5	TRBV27	CASSRLAEETQYF
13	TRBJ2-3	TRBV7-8	CASSSGGADTQYF
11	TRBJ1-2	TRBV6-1	CASSERFGYTF
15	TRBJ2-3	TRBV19	CASSTSGLAMYTQYF
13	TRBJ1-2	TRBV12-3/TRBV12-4	CASSLASGFGYTF
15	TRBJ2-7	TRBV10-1	CASSEGSDAVYEQYF
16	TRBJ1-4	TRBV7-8	CASSLLPRDGNEKLFF
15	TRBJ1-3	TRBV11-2	CASSLTDSSGNTIYF
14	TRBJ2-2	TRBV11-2	CASSQDLFTGELFF
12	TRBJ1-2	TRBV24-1	CATRQGSGGYTF
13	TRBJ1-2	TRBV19	CASSFSGQAGYTF
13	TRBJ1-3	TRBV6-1	CASSEAGRNTIYF
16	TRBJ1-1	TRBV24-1	CATSEPGQGLNTEAFF
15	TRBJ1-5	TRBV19	CASSEDRAGNQPQHF
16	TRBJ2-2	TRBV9	CASSVEGTGLSGELFF
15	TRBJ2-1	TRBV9	CASSDYSRGLGEQFF
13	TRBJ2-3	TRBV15	CATSRGGADTQYF
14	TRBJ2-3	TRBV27	CASSLSREADTQYF
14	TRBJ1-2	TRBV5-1	CASSLGLALNGYTF
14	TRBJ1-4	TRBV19	CASSLGRGNEKLFF
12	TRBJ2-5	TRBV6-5	CASRGLVETQYF
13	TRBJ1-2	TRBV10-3	CAISGLQNYGYTF
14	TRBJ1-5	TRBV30	CAWNGQLSNQPQHF
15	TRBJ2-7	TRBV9	CASSELAGDLYEQYF
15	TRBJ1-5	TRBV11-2	CASSLGDSLNQPQHF
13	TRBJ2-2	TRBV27	CASSLVGTGELFF